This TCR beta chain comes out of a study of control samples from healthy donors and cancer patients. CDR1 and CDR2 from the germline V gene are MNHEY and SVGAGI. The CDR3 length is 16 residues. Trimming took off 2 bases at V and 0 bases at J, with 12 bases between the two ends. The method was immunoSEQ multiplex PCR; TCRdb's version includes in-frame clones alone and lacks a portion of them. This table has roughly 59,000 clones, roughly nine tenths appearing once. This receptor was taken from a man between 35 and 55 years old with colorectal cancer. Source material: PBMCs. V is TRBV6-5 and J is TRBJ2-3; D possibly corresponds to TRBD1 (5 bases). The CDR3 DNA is TGTGCCAGCAGTTACCCGCAGGGAACTAGCACAGATACGCAGTATTTT. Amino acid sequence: CASSYPQGTSTDTQYF.